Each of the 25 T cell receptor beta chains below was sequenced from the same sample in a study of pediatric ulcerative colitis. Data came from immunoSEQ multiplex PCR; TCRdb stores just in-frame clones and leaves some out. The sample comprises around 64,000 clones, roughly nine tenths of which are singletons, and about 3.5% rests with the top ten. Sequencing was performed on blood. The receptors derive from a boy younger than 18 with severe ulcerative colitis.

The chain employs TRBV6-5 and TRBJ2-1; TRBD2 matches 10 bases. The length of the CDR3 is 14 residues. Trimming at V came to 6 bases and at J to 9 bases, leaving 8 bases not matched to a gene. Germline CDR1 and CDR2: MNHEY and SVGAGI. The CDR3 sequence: CASSSAGGPLEQFF. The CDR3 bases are TGTGCCAGCAGCTCAGCGGGAGGGCCCCTTGAGCAGTTCTTC.

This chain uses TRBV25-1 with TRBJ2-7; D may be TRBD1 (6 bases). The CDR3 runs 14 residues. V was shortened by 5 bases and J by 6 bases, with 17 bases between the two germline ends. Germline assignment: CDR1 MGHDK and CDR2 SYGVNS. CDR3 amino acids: CASSPPTGPLEQYF. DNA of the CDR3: TGTGCCAGCAGTCCCCCGACAGGCCCCCTCGAGCAGTACTTC.

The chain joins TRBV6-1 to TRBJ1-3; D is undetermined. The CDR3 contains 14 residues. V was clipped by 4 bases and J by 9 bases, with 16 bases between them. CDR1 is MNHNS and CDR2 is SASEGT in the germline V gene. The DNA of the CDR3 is TGTGCCAGCAGTGGAAGCGACCGGGGAGTCACCATATATTTT. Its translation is CASSGSDRGVTIYF.

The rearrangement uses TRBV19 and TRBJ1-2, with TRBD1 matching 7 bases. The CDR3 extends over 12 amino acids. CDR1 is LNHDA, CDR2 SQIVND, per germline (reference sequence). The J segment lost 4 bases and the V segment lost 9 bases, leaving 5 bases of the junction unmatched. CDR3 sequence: CASADRAYGYTF. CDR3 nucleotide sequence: TGTGCCAGCGCAGACAGGGCCTATGGCTACACCTTC.

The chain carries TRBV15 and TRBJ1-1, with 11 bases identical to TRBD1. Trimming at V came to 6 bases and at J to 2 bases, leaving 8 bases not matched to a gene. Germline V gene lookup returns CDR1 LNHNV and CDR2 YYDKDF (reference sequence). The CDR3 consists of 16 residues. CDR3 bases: TGTGCCACCAGAAGGACAGGGGGCGCAGGAAACACTGAAGCTTTCTTT. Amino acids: CATRRTGGAGNTEAFF.

CDR3 loop: CAWTSGRPGEQYF. CDR3 in DNA: TGTGCCTGGACTAGCGGGAGGCCTGGCGAGCAGTACTTC. V and J are TRBV30 and TRBJ2-7; 11 bases map to TRBD2. The CDR3 is made up of 13 amino acids. Per the germline V gene, CDR1 is GTSNPN and CDR2 is SVGIG (reference sequence). J gave up 6 bases and V 4 bases, and 5 bases lay outside the gene matches.

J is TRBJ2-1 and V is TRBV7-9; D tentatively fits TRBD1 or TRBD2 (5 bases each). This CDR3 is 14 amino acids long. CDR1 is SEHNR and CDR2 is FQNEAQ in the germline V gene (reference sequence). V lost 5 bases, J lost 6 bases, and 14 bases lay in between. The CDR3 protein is CASSPRTGANEQFF. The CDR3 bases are TGTGCCAGCAGCCCCAGGACCGGGGCCAATGAGCAGTTCTTC.

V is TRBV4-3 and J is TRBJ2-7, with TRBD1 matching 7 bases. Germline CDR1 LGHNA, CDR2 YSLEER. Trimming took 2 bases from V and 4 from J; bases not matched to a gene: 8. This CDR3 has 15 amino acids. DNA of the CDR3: TGCGCCAGCAGCCAAAATACAGGGGTCTTATACGAGCAGTACTTC. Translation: CASSQNTGVLYEQYF.

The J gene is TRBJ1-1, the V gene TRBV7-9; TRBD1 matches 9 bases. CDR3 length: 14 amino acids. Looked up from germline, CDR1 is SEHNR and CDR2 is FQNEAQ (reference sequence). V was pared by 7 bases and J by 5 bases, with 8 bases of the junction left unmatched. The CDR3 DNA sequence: TGTGCCAGCACTCCCGGGACAGGGAATACTGAAGCTTTCTTT. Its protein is CASTPGTGNTEAFF.

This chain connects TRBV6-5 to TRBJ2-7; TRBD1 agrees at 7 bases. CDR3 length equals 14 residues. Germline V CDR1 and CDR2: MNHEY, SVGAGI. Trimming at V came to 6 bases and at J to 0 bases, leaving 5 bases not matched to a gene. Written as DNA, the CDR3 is TGTGCCAGCAGGCCGACAGGGACCTCCTACGAGCAGTACTTC. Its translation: CASRPTGTSYEQYF.

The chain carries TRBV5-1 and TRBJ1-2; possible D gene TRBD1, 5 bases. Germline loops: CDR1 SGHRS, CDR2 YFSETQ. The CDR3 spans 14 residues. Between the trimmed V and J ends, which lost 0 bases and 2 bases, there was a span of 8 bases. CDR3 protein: CASSLVQANYGYTF. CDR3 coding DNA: TGCGCCAGCAGCTTGGTACAGGCAAACTATGGCTACACCTTC.

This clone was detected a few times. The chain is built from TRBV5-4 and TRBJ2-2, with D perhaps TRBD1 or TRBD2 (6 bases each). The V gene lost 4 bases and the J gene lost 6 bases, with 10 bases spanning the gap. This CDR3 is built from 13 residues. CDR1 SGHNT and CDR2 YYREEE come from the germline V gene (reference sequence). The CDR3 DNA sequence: TGTGCCAGCAGCCCGGAGGGGGCCGGGGAGCTGTTTTTT. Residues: CASSPEGAGELFF.

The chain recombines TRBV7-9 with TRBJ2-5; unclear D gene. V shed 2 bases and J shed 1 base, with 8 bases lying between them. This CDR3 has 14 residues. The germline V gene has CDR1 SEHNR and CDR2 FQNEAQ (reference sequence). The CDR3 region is CASSLSTLQETQYF. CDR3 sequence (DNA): TGTGCCAGCAGCTTAAGCACCCTCCAAGAGACCCAGTACTTC.

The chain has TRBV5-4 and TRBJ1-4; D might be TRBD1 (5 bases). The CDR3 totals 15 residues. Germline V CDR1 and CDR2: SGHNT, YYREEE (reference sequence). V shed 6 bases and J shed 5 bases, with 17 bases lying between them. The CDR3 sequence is CASTHRGTENEKLFF. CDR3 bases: TGTGCCAGCACCCATCGGGGGACCGAAAATGAAAAACTGTTTTTT.

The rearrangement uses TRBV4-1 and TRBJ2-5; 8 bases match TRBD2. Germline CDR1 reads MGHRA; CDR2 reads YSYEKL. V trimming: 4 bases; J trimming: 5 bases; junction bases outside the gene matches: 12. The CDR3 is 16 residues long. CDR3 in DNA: TGCGCCAGCAGCCCCTCCCCTAGCGGGCAACGGGAGACCCAGTACTTC. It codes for CASSPSPSGQRETQYF.

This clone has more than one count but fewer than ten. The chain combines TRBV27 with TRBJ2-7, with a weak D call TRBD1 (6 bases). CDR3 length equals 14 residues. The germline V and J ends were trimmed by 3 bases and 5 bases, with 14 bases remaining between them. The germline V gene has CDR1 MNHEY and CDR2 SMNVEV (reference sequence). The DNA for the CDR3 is TGTGCCAGCAGTTTTCGGCAGGGGTCGAACGAGCAGTACTTC. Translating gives CASSFRQGSNEQYF.

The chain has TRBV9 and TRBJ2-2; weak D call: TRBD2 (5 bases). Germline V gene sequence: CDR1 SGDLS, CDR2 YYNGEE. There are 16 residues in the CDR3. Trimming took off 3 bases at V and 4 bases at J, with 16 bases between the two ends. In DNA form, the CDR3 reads TGTGCCAGCAGCGGGGAGATAGGGAACCCCACCGGGGAGCTGTTTTTT. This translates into CASSGEIGNPTGELFF.

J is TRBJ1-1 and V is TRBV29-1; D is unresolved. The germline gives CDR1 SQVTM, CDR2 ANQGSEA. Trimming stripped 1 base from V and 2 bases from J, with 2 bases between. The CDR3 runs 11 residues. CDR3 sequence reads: CSVEVNTEAFF. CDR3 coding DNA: TGCAGCGTTGAAGTTAACACTGAAGCTTTCTTT.

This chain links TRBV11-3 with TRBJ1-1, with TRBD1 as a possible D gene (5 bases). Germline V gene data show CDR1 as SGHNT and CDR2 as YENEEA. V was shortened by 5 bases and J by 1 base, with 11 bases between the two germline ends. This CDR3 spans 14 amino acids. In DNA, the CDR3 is TGTGCCAGCAGCCCTGGGACCACGAACACTGAAGCTTTCTTT. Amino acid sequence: CASSPGTTNTEAFF.

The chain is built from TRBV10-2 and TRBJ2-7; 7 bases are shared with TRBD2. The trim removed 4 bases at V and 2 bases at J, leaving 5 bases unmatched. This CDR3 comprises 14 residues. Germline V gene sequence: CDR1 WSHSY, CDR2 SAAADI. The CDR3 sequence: CASSGLAAPYEQYF. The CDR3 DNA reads TGCGCCAGCAGTGGACTAGCCGCCCCCTACGAGCAGTACTTC.

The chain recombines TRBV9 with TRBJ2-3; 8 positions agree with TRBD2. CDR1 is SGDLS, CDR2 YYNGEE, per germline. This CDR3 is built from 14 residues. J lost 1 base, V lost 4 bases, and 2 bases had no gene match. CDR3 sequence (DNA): TGTGCCAGCAGCCCGACTAGCGGCACAGATACGCAGTATTTT. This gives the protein CASSPTSGTDTQYF.

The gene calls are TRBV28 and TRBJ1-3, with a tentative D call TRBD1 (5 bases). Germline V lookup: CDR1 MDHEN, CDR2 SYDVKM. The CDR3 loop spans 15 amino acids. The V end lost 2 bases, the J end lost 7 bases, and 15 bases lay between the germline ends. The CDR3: CASSLGPLGGNTIYF. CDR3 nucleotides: TGTGCCAGCAGTTTAGGACCCCTGGGGGGTAACACCATATATTTT.

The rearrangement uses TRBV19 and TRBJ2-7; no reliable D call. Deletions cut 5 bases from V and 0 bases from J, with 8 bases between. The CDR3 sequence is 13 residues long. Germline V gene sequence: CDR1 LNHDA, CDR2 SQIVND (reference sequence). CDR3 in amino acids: CASSSLGSYEQYF. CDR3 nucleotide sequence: TGTGCCAGTAGTTCCCTGGGCTCCTACGAGCAGTACTTC.

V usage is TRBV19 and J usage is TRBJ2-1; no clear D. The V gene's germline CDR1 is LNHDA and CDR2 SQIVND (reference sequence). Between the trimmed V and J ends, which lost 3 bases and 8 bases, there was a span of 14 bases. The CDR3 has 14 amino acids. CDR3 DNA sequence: TGTGCCAGTAGTATTTCCGCCGAAGTTGATGAGCAGTTCTTC. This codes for CASSISAEVDEQFF.

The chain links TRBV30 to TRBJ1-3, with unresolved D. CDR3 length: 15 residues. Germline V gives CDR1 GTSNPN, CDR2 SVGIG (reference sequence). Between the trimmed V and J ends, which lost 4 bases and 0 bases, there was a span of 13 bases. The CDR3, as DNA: TGTGCCTGGAAGACCCGAGCCTACTCTGGAAACACCATATATTTT. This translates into CAWKTRAYSGNTIYF.